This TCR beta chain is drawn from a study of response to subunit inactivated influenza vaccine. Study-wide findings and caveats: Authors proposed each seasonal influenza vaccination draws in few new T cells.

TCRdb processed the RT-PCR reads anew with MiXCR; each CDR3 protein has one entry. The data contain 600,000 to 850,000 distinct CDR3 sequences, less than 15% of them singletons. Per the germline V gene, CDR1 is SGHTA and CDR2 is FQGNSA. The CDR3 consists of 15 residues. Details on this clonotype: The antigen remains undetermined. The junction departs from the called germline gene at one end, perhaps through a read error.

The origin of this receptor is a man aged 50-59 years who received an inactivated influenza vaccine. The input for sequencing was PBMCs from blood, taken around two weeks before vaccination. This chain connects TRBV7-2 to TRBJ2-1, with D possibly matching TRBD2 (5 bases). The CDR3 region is CATSLVVGKNNEQFF. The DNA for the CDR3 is TGTGCCACCAGCTTAGTCGTCGGGAAGAATAATGAGCAGTTCTTC.